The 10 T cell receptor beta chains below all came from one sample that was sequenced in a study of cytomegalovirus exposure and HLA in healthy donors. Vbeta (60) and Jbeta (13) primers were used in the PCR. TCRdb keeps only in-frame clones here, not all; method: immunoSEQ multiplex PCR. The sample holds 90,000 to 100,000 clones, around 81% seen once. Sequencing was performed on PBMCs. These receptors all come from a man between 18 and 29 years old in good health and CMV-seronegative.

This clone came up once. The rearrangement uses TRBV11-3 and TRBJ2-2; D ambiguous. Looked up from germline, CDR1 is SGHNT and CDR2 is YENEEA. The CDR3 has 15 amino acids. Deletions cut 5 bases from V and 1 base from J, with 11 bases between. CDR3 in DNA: TGTGCCAGCAGCCTTGCCGGGTTGAACACCGGGGAGCTGTTTTTT. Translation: CASSLAGLNTGELFF.

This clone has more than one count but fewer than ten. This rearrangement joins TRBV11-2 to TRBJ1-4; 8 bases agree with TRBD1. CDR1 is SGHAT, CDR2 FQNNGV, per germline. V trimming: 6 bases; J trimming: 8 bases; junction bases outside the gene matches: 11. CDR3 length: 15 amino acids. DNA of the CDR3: TGTGCCAGCAGTTCCTCGGGGACAGGAATCGAAAAACTGTTTTTT. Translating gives CASSSSGTGIEKLFF.

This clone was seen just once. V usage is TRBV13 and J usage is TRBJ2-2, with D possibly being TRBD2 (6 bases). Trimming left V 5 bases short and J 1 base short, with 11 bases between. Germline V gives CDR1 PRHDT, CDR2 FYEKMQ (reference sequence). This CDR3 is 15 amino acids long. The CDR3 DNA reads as TGTGCCAGCAGCCAGGGACTTATGAACACCGGGGAGCTGTTTTTT. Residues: CASSQGLMNTGELFF.

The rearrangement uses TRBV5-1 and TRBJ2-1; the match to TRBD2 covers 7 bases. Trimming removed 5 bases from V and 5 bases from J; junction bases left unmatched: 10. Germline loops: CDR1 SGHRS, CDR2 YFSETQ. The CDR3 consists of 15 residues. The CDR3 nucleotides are TGCGCCAGCAGTCAACTAAGCGGGGCCAACAATGAGCAGTTCTTC. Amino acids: CASSQLSGANNEQFF.

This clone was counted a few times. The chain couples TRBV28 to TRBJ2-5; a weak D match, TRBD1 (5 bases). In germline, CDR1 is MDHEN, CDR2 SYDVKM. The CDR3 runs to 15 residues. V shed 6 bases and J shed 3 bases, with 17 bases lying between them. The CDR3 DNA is TGTGCCAGCAGCCCGCCCCGTACAGGCAAAGAGACCCAGTACTTC. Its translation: CASSPPRTGKETQYF.

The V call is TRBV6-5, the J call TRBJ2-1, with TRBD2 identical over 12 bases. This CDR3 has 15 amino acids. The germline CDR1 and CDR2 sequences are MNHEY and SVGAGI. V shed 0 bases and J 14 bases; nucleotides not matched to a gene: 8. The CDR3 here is CASSYSLLAGGIEFF. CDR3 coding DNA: TGTGCCAGCAGTTACTCCCTGCTAGCGGGGGGGATAGAGTTCTTC.

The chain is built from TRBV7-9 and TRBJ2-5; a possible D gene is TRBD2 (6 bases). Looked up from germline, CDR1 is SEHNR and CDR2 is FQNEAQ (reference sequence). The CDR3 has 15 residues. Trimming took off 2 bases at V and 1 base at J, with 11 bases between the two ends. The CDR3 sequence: CASSLRSGVQETQYF. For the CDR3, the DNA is TGTGCCAGCAGCTTAAGGTCGGGGGTCCAAGAGACCCAGTACTTC.

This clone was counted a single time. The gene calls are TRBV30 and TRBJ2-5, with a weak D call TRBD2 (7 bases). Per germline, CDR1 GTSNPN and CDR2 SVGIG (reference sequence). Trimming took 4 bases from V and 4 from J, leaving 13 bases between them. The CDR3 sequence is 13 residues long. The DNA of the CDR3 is TGTGCCTGGATTGTTGCGGGGGCAGAGACCCAGTACTTC. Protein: CAWIVAGAETQYF.

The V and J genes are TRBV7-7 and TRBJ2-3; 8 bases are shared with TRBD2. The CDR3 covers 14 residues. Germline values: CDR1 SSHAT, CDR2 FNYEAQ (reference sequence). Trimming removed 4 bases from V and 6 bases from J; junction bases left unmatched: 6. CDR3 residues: CASSSHSGADTQYF. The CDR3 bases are TGTGCCAGCAGCTCCCATAGCGGGGCGGATACGCAGTATTTT.

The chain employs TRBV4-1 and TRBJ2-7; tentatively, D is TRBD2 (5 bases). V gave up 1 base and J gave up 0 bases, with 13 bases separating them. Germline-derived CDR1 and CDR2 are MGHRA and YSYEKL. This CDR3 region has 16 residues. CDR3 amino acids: CASSQGHGESSYEQYF. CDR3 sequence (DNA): TGCGCCAGCAGCCAAGGACACGGGGAGAGCTCCTACGAGCAGTACTTC.